This entry describes one TCR beta chain. All of the isolated RNA was reverse transcribed, so expressed TCRB transcripts were sequenced. Sequencing used immunoSEQ multiplex PCR; TCRdb keeps in-frame clones, though not all of them. The table includes roughly 500,000 clones, approximately 28% detected once. Per the germline V gene, CDR1 is SGHTA and CDR2 is FQGNSA. V shed 5 bases and J shed 3 bases, with 13 bases lying between them. This CDR3 spans 15 amino acids. All of the sorted populations showed purity greater than 95%. This record comes from a study of beta chain features in type 1 diabetes. V gene TRBV7-2 combines with J gene TRBJ2-2, with D uncertain. The sequence came from a man aged 18 to 30 in good health. Sequencing input: naive CD4+ T cells from blood. CDR3 sequence reads: CASSLKLGYTGELFF. The CDR3 nucleotides are TGTGCCAGCAGCCTCAAGTTAGGCTACACCGGGGAGCTGTTTTTT. The variable domain in full, completed from reference TRBV7-2 and TRBJ2-2, reads GAGVSQSPSNKVTEKGKDVELRCDPISGHTALYWYRQSLGQGLEFLIYFQGNSAPDKSGLPSDRFSAERTGGSVSTLTIQRTQQEDSAVYLCASSLKLGYTGELFFGEGSRLTVL.